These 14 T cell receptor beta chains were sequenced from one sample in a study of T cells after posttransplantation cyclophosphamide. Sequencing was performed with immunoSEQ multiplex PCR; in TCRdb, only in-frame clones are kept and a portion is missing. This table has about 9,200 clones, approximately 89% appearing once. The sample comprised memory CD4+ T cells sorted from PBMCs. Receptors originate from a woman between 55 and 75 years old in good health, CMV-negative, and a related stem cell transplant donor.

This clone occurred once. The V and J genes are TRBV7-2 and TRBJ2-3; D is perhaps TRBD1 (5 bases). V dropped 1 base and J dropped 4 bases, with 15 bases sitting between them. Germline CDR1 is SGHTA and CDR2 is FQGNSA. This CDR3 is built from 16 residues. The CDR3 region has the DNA TGTGCCAGCAGCTTAGGGCAGGGAACCGGAGCAGATACGCAGTATTTT. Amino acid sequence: CASSLGQGTGADTQYF.

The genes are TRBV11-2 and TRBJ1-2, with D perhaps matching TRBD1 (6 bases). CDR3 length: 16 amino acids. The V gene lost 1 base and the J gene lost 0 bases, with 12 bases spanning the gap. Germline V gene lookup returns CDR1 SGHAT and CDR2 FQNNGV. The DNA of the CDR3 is TGTGCCAGCAGCTTAGGAGGCAGGGGATCTAACTATGGCTACACCTTC. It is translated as CASSLGGRGSNYGYTF. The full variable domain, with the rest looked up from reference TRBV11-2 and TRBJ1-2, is EAGVAQSPRYKIIEKRQSVAFWCNPISGHATLYWYQQILGQGPKLLIQFQNNGVVDDSQLPKDRFSAERLKGVDSTLKIQPAKLEDSAVYLCASSLGGRGSNYGYTFGSGTRLTVV.

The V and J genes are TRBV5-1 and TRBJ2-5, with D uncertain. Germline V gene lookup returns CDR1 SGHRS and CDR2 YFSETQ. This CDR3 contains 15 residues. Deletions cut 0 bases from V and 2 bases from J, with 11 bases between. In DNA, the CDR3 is TGCGCCAGCAGCTTGGCGGTAGCCCTACAAGAGACCCAGTACTTC. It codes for CASSLAVALQETQYF.

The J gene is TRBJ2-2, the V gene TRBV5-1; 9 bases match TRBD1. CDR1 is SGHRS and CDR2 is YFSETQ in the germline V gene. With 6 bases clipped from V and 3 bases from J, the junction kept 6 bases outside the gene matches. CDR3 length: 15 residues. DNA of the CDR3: TGCGCCAGCACCTACACAGGGGGCGACACCGGGGAGCTGTTTTTT. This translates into CASTYTGGDTGELFF.

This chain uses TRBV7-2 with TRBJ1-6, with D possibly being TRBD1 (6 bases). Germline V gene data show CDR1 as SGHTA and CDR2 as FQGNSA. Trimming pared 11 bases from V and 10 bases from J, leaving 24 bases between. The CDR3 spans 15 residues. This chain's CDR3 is CAGTLGQPGGSPLHF. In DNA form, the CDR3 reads TGTGCCGGCACCCTAGGACAGCCGGGAGGATCACCCCTCCACTTT.

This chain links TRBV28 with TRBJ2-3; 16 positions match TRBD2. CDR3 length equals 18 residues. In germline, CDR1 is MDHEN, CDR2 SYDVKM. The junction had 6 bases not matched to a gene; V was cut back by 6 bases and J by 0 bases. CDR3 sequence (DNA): TGTGCCAGCAGAGCTGGGACTAGCGGGGGGGCTAGCACAGATACGCAGTATTTT. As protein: CASRAGTSGGASTDTQYF.

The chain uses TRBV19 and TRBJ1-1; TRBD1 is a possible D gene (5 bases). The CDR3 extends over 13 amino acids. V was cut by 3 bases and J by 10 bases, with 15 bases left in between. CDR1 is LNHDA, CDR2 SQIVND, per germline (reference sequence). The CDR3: CASSIGYGGAAFF. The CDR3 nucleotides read TGTGCCAGTAGTATTGGGTACGGGGGAGCAGCTTTCTTT.

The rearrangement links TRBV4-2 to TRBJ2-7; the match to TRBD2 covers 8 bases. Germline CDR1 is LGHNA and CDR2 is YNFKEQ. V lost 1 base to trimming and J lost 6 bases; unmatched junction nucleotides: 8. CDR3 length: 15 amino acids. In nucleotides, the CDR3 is TGTGCCAGCAGCCAAGGAACCAGCGGGAGTGGCGAGCAGTACTTC. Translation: CASSQGTSGSGEQYF.

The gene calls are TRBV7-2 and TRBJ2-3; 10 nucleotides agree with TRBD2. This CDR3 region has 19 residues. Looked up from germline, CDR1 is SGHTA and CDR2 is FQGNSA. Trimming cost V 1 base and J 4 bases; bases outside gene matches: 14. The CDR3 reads CASSLELGVSGRAADTQYF. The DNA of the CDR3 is TGTGCCAGCAGCTTAGAATTGGGGGTGAGCGGGAGGGCCGCAGATACGCAGTATTTT.

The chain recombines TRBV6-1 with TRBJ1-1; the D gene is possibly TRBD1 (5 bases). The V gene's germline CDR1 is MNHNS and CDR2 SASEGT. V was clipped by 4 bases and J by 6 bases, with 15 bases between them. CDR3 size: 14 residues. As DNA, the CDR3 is TGTGCCAGCAGTGGGGGACTGGAGGGCTCTGAAGCTTTCTTT. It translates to CASSGGLEGSEAFF.

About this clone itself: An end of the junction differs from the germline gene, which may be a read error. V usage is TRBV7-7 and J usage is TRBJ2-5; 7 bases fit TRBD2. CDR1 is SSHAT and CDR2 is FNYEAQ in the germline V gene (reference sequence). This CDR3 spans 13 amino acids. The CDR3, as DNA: TGTGCTAGCAGCACCGGGACTACCCAGACCCAGTACTTC. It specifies CASSTGTTQTQYF.

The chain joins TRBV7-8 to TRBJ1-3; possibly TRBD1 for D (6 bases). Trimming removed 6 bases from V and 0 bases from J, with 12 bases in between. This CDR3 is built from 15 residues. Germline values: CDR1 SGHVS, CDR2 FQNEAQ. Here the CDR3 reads CASRGAENSGNTIYF. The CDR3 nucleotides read TGTGCCAGCAGGGGGGCGGAGAACTCTGGAAACACCATATATTTT.

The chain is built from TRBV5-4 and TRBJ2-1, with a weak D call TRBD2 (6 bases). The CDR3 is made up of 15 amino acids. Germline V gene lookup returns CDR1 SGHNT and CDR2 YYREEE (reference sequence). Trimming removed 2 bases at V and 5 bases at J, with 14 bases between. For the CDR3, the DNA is TGTGCCAGCAGCTTTGGGGGGTCGAGGCACAATGAGCAGTTCTTC. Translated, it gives CASSFGGSRHNEQFF.

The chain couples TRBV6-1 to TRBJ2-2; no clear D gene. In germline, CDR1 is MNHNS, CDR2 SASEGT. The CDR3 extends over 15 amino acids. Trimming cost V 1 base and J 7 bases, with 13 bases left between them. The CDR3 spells CASSEVNYGRGELFF. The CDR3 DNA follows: TGTGCCAGCAGTGAAGTCAACTACGGCCGCGGGGAGCTGTTTTTT.